Listed below are T cell receptor beta chains from one sample, sequenced in a study of cytomegalovirus exposure and HLA in healthy donors. The repertoire was sequenced with immunoSEQ multiplex PCR; TCRdb's copy has only in-frame clones and lacks some. The table shows fewer than 200,000 clones, with roughly 85% occurring only once. Specimen: PBMCs. The receptor set was obtained from a woman between 50 and 59 years old in good health and CMV-seronegative. The CDR3 runs from the conserved cysteine through the conserved F or W.

v_call	cdr3_length	j_call	cdr3_aa
TRBV5-4	15	TRBJ2-7	CASSGRGLLNYEQYF
TRBV28	15	TRBJ2-7	CASGDSGTLSYEQYF
TRBV15	13	TRBJ2-4	CATSPETRENQYF
TRBV7-6	15	TRBJ2-7	CASSQGTGLWYEQYF
TRBV7-3	13	TRBJ1-1	CASSLGQGTEAFF
TRBV15	17	TRBJ1-2	CATSTPGQGAHSAGYTF
TRBV4-1	18	TRBJ1-3	CASSPRNSNLFSGNTIYF
TRBV27	13	TRBJ2-2	CASSLRGTGELFF
TRBV25-1	16	TRBJ1-4	CASSEVTAATNEKLFF
TRBV6-5	14	TRBJ1-2	CASRGQGNLYGYTF
TRBV4-2	15	TRBJ2-1	CASSQDLAGHNEQFF
TRBV5-1	16	TRBJ2-1	CASSFGLAGNYNEQFF
TRBV19	13	TRBJ1-5	CASRGQGFRPQHF
TRBV28	15	TRBJ1-1	CASSFQSQGAAEAFF
TRBV5-4	17	TRBJ2-7	CASSSFLGGDHLYEQYF
TRBV5-1	16	TRBJ2-2	CASSLVASGITGELFF
TRBV5-5	15	TRBJ2-4	CASSREASAKNIQYF
TRBV7-2	15	TRBJ1-5	CASSITGGGRQPQHF
TRBV5-1	15	TRBJ2-7	CASSLDRDSPYEQYF
TRBV28	18	TRBJ1-1	CANTDRGQFSGMNTEAFF
TRBV15	14	TRBJ1-1	CATSRGGDSTEAFF
TRBV9	14	TRBJ2-7	CASTLDSRSGEQYF
TRBV6-6	16	TRBJ2-1	CASSWGLAGVGHEQFF
TRBV18	16	TRBJ2-7	CASSPTVSGATYEQYF
TRBV4-1	15	TRBJ1-4	CASSPKGFQGEKLFF
TRBV28	16	TRBJ1-3	CASSLPGFPSGNTIYF
TRBV23-1	15	TRBJ1-6	CASTQGSSYNSPLHF
TRBV6-5	14	TRBJ2-6	CASLGGPGANVLTF
TRBV2	14	NA	CASREQGTSYEQYF
TRBV5-1	13	TRBJ2-3	CASSFYGTDTQYF
TRBV28	15	TRBJ1-1	CASSFPQGRNTEAFF
TRBV10-3	15	TRBJ1-1	CAISEKQGANTEAFF
TRBV5-4	19	TRBJ2-2	CASSTPPGLARLNTGELFF
TRBV5-4	15	TRBJ2-3	CASSLVHQSTDTQYF
TRBV9	16	TRBJ2-4	CASSASQGLAKNIQYF
TRBV29-1	12	TRBJ1-3	CSALGEGDTIYF
TRBV7-8	14	TRBJ2-1	CASSLRLGVNEQFF
TRBV29-1	13	TRBJ2-2	CSGRLAGDGELFF